The rows below give T cell receptor beta chains drawn from one sample of a study of radiation and T cells in renal cell carcinoma. The protocol was immunoSEQ multiplex PCR, while the TCRdb copy is restricted to in-frame clones and leaves out a portion. The repertoire has 4,000 or so clones, 76% of them found once; the top ten carry 7.5% to 9.5%. This material consisted of tumor tissue, taken from a patient whose treatment was nephrectomy without radiotherapy. The receptors derive from a man aged 45 to 65 with renal cell carcinoma. The CDR3 runs from the conserved cysteine through the conserved F or W. The D gene is left open where the match is weak. Rows may omit the clone size; those that give it use once, few, many or a size class.

cdr3_aa	cdr3_nt	j_call	v_call	clone_size	d_call
CASSRGGRENQPQHF	TGTGCCAGCAGCAGGGGGGGGCGAGAAAATCAGCCCCAGCATTTT	TRBJ1-5	TRBV28	-	TRBD1
CASSLGLAGVDEQFF	TGCGCCAGCAGCTTAGGGCTAGCGGGAGTCGATGAGCAGTTCTTC	TRBJ2-1	TRBV5-1	-	TRBD2
CASSLDPPGAGGTNEQFF	TGTGCCAGCAGCTTAGATCCCCCAGGGGCGGGTGGGACCAATGAGCAGTTCTTC	TRBJ2-1	TRBV11-2	-	-
CASSLEWDREKLFF	TGTGCCAGCAGCTTAGAGTGGGACCGTGAAAAACTGTTTTTT	TRBJ1-4	TRBV13	-	-
CASSRTQGGSNQPQHF	TGCGCCAGCAGCCGAACCCAGGGAGGTAGCAATCAGCCCCAGCATTTT	TRBJ1-5	TRBV4-1	-	-
CASSPPATNTEAFF	TGTGCCAGCTCACCACCGGCTACAAACACTGAAGCTTTCTTT	TRBJ1-1	TRBV18	once	-
CASSQDRSSYEQYF	TGCGCCAGCAGCCAAGATCGCAGCTCCTACGAGCAGTACTTC	TRBJ2-7	TRBV4-3	once	-
CASSRTNTGELFF	TGTGCCAGCAGCCGCACGAACACCGGGGAGCTGTTTTTT	TRBJ2-2	TRBV6-1	-	-
CASSLADSGERSRHF	TGCGCCAGCAGCTTGGCAGACTCGGGTGAGCGTTCGCGGCACTTC	TRBJ2-5	TRBV5-1	-	-
CASSLEAEVYNEQFF	TGTGCCAGCAGCTTAGAAGCGGAGGTCTACAATGAGCAGTTCTTC	TRBJ2-1	TRBV7-2	-	-
CASRIAGGPPDTQYF	TGTGCCAGCAGGATAGCGGGAGGGCCCCCAGATACGCAGTATTTT	TRBJ2-3	TRBV6-1	-	TRBD2
CASSFGGRSTEAFF	TGCGCCAGCAGCTTCGGGGGGCGAAGCACTGAAGCTTTCTTT	TRBJ1-1	TRBV5-1	-	-
CASSPGGGGSEAFF	TGTGCCAGCAGCCCCGGGGGAGGAGGCTCTGAAGCTTTCTTT	TRBJ1-1	TRBV7-8	-	-
CSVSRGGTDTQYF	TGCAGCGTGAGCAGGGGAGGCACAGATACGCAGTATTTT	TRBJ2-3	TRBV29-1	-	-
CASSSQYNEQFF	TGTGCCAGCAGCTCGCAGTACAATGAGCAGTTCTTC	TRBJ2-1	TRBV7-2	-	-
CASSANEQFF	TGTGCCAGTAGTGCAAATGAGCAGTTCTTC	TRBJ2-1	TRBV19	-	-
CASSERGDEQYF	TGTGCCAGCAGTGAACGAGGAGACGAGCAGTACTTC	TRBJ2-7	TRBV2	-	-
CASSLLAVDTQYF	TGTGCCAGCAGCTTACTAGCTGTAGATACGCAGTATTTT	TRBJ2-3	TRBV11-3	-	-
CASSLSNSYTGELFF	TGTGCCAGCAGCTTGTCGAACAGCTACACCGGGGAGCTGTTTTTT	TRBJ2-2	TRBV4-2	-	-
CASSRTGENTEAFF	TGTGCCAGTAGCCGGACAGGGGAAAACACTGAAGCTTTCTTT	TRBJ1-1	TRBV19	-	TRBD1
CASSQVTGAEAFF	TGTGCCAGCAGCCAAGTCACGGGGGCTGAAGCTTTCTTT	TRBJ1-1	TRBV14	-	-
CASGLGQGANTEAFF	TGTGCTAGTGGTTTGGGACAGGGTGCGAACACTGAAGCTTTCTTT	TRBJ1-1	TRBV12-5	-	TRBD1
CASSLLVASGSTDTQYF	TGTGCCAGCAGCTTATTAGTCGCTAGCGGTAGCACAGATACGCAGTATTTT	TRBJ2-3	TRBV7-9	-	TRBD2
CASTGLVWNEQYF	TGTGCCAGCACGGGACTAGTTTGGAACGAGCAGTACTTC	TRBJ2-7	TRBV2	-	TRBD2
CASSASGSTDTQYF	TGTGCCAGCAGCGCTAGCGGGAGTACAGATACGCAGTATTTT	TRBJ2-3	TRBV9	once	TRBD2
CASSLGRAGEADTQYF	TGTGCCAGCAGCTTAGGTCGTGCGGGAGAGGCGGATACGCAGTATTTT	TRBJ2-3	TRBV7-3	-	TRBD2
CASSLGQGDIYEQYF	TGTGCCAGCAGCCTCGGACAGGGGGACATCTACGAGCAGTACTTC	TRBJ2-7	TRBV7-3	-	TRBD1
CASSPGGEYEQYF	TGTGCCAGCAGCCCCGGGGGGGAATACGAGCAGTACTTC	TRBJ2-7	TRBV7-3	-	TRBD2
CASSRPPASSNGYTF	TGTGCCAGCAGCCGCCCTCCCGCCAGTTCAAATGGCTACACCTTC	TRBJ1-2	TRBV11-2	-	-
CASSAGLLNTGELFF	TGTGCCAGCAGTGCGGGACTCCTGAACACCGGGGAGCTGTTTTTT	TRBJ2-2	TRBV28	-	-
CATSSGLAGSSYNEQFF	TGTGCCACCAGCAGCGGACTAGCGGGTAGCTCCTACAATGAGCAGTTCTTC	TRBJ2-1	TRBV15	-	TRBD2
CSVVGTGGSGANVLTF	TGCAGCGTTGTAGGGACAGGGGGCTCCGGGGCCAACGTCCTGACTTTC	TRBJ2-6	TRBV29-1	-	TRBD1
CASSVGTGGWYGYTF	TGTGCCAGCAGTGTGGGGACAGGGGGTTGGTATGGCTACACCTTC	TRBJ1-2	TRBV2	large	TRBD1
CASSIGREDTQYF	TGTGCCAGTAGTATAGGAAGGGAAGATACGCAGTATTTT	TRBJ2-3	TRBV19	-	-
CASSLARSYGYTF	TGTGCCAGCAGCTTAGCTAGGAGTTATGGCTACACCTTC	TRBJ1-2	TRBV7-9	few	-
CAWSFRDRDVETQYF	TGTGCCTGGAGTTTCCGGGACAGGGATGTAGAGACCCAGTACTTC	TRBJ2-5	TRBV30	once	TRBD1
CASSLRADSGNTIYF	TGCGCCAGCAGCCTCCGGGCCGACTCTGGAAACACCATATATTTT	TRBJ1-3	TRBV5-1	-	-
CASSLRVPVGYGEKLFF	TGTGCCAGCAGCTTAAGAGTGCCCGTAGGGTATGGTGAAAAACTGTTTTTT	TRBJ1-4	TRBV7-2	-	-
CASSAGTGLTYEQYF	TGTGCCAGCAGCGCCGGGACAGGTCTAACCTACGAGCAGTACTTC	TRBJ2-7	TRBV9	-	TRBD1
CASSLEAEAFF	TGTGCCAGCAGCTTAGAGGCTGAAGCTTTCTTT	TRBJ1-1	TRBV11-3	-	-
CASSLAGTTNEQYF	TGTGCCAGCAGCTTAGCCGGGACTACAAACGAGCAGTACTTC	TRBJ2-7	TRBV7-8	-	TRBD2
CAIRGLADNEQFF	TGTGCCATCAGGGGACTAGCGGACAATGAGCAGTTCTTC	TRBJ2-1	TRBV10-3	-	TRBD2
CASSLVWPAYYGYTF	TGTGCCAGCAGCTTAGTCTGGCCGGCTTACTATGGCTACACCTTC	TRBJ1-2	TRBV11-3	few	-
CASSPGVWGYTF	TGTGCCAGCAGCCCAGGGGTATGGGGCTACACCTTC	TRBJ1-2	TRBV6-6	few	-
CASTQTSWDGHNEQFF	TGCGCCAGCACTCAGACCTCCTGGGACGGACACAATGAGCAGTTCTTC	TRBJ2-1	TRBV5-1	-	-
CASSHGYGDQNIQYF	TGCGCCAGCAGCCACGGCTACGGGGACCAAAACATTCAGTACTTC	TRBJ2-4	TRBV4-3	-	-
CAWSRSEDTEAFF	TGTGCCTGGAGTAGGTCGGAAGACACTGAAGCTTTCTTT	TRBJ1-1	TRBV30	-	-
CASSSRQLAGGHEQYF	TGCGCCAGCAGCTCCCGACAACTAGCGGGAGGCCACGAGCAGTACTTC	TRBJ2-7	TRBV5-1	-	TRBD2
CASSLGEARGNQPQHF	TGTGCCAGCAGCTTGGGGGAAGCTAGGGGAAATCAGCCCCAGCATTTT	TRBJ1-5	TRBV7-8	-	-
CASSVRDRGDEQFF	TGCGCCAGCAGCGTCCGGGACAGGGGAGATGAGCAGTTCTTC	TRBJ2-1	TRBV5-1	-	TRBD1
CASSPPGTSPYEQYF	TGTGCCAGCAGCCCCCCCGGGACATCGCCCTACGAGCAGTACTTC	TRBJ2-7	TRBV5-6	-	-
CASSLIDRDSPLHF	TGTGCCAGCAGCTTAATAGACAGGGATTCACCCCTCCACTTT	TRBJ1-6	TRBV7-2	-	TRBD1
CASRSGSLNHNQPQHF	TGTGCCAGTAGGTCGGGCAGCCTCAACCATAATCAGCCCCAGCATTTT	TRBJ1-5	TRBV19	-	-
CASSAVAQVDTDTQYF	TGTGCCAGCTCAGCAGTGGCACAGGTTGACACAGATACGCAGTATTTT	TRBJ2-3	TRBV18	-	-
CASVGGFAEAFF	TGTGCCAGTGTAGGGGGTTTCGCTGAAGCTTTCTTT	TRBJ1-1	TRBV19	-	-
CASSETQEQFF	TGTGCCAGCAGTGAAACGCAGGAGCAGTTCTTC	TRBJ2-1	TRBV2	-	-
CASRIDRGSDQPQHF	TGTGCAAGTCGTATCGACAGAGGGTCTGATCAGCCCCAGCATTTT	TRBJ1-5	TRBV12-2	-	-
CASSLGGGSGYGYTF	TGTGCCAGCAGCTTGGGTGGCGGCTCGGGCTATGGCTACACCTTC	TRBJ1-2	TRBV5-6	-	-
CASSLSGRASYEQYF	TGTGCCAGCAGTCTTAGCGGGAGGGCCTCCTACGAGCAGTACTTC	TRBJ2-7	TRBV27	-	TRBD2